This T cell receptor (beta chain) was found in a study of response to subunit inactivated influenza vaccine. With regard to this clonotype: Antigen: not known.

TCRdb re-derived calls from the RT-PCR reads in MiXCR, one entry per CDR3 protein. The sample lists more than 150,000 distinct CDR3 sequences, around 9% occurring once. Germline V gives CDR1 SGHVS, CDR2 FNYEAQ. The CDR3 extends over 13 amino acids. The V and J ends lost 5 bases and 7 bases, in that order; junction bases with no gene match: 6. Points from the study as a whole: Only a handful of new T cells, the authors suggested, are recruited with each seasonal influenza vaccination.

The chain joins TRBV7-6 to TRBJ2-5, with 8 positions matching TRBD1. Sequenced here: non-naive T cells sorted from PBMCs, sampled on the day of vaccination. The sequence derives from a man between 45 and 60 years old who received an inactivated influenza vaccine. In DNA form, the CDR3 reads TGTGCCAGCAGCGACAGGGGCCTAGGGACCCAGTACTTC. It yields the protein CASSDRGLGTQYF.